The T cell receptor (beta chain) under discussion was sequenced for a study of T cells in Graves' hyperthyroidism and ophthalmopathy. RNA transcripts were the template for amplifying TCR beta CDR3 regions. HTBI primers were used for first-round RT-PCR of the TCR CDR3. TCRdb re-called the multiplex PCR reads with MiXCR, one entry per CDR3 protein. Of 410,000 or so distinct CDR3 sequences in the sample, roughly 14% were seen once. Exclusion of patients followed from uncontrolled infection, other autoimmune disease, pregnancy or lactation. Whole-study findings and limits: In the blood, most expanded thyroid clonotypes above 0.001 appeared as well. Patients with ophthalmopathy were separated from those with stable hyperthyroidism by a 13 V-J model.

Germline V CDR1 and CDR2: KGHSH, LQKENI. The CDR3 contains 15 residues. V lost 3 bases and J lost 2, with 14 bases in between. Comment on this clonotype: Its antigen is as yet unknown.

The clonotype originates from a man aged 18-30 years with Graves' ophthalmopathy. V gene TRBV18 combines with J gene TRBJ2-7, with a weak D call TRBD2 (5 bases). Sequenced sample: blood. This CDR3 is CASSPSRANPYEQYF. For the CDR3, the DNA is TGTGCCAGCTCACCCTCGAGGGCTAACCCCTACGAGCAGTACTTC.